The clone carrying this T cell receptor (beta chain) was detected a few times. Its antigen is still unknown. The record originates from a study of cytomegalovirus exposure and HLA in healthy donors. Turning to the study itself: Researchers previously reported finding more than 100 million unique TCR beta sequences from 170 million or so T cells.

General observations from the study: Some TCR beta chains (164 of them) were listed as cytomegalovirus-associated. TCR beta V segments were, for the most part, productive about 90% or about 30% of the time in an earlier analysis.

With 60 Vbeta and 13 Jbeta primers, the PCR was carried out. The protocol was immunoSEQ multiplex PCR, while the TCRdb copy is restricted to in-frame clones and leaves out a portion. The data contain 85,000 to 130,000 clones, 79% of them singletons. The germline V gene encodes CDR1 SEHNR and CDR2 FQNEAQ (reference sequence). The CDR3 is made up of 14 amino acids. Trimming took 1 base from V and 12 from J, leaving 15 bases between them. Sequenced input: PBMCs. The chain couples TRBV7-9 to TRBJ1-4; D not resolved. The clonotype originates from a female donor in good health and CMV-seropositive. The CDR3 region is CASSLVSGFGELFF. The CDR3 DNA reads as TGTGCCAGCAGCTTAGTATCCGGGTTCGGGGAACTGTTTTTT.